The clone carrying this T cell receptor beta chain appeared a single time. No antigen is known for it. The data are from a study of cytomegalovirus exposure and HLA in healthy donors. The V end lost 1 base, the J end lost 1 base, and 11 bases lay between the germline ends. The CDR3 is 15 residues long. Germline values: CDR1 GTSNPN, CDR2 SVGIG (reference sequence). PCR used 60 Vbeta primers and 13 Jbeta primers. The data were produced by immunoSEQ multiplex PCR, yet TCRdb's version contains in-frame clones alone and is incomplete. This sample has some 120,000 clones, with around 77% found just once. Overall study findings and caveats: The authors later linked a missense DCLRE1C variant to TCR beta V- and J-gene trimming.

The source material was PBMCs. V is TRBV30 and J is TRBJ1-5; D might be TRBD1 (5 bases). The TCR originated in a man aged 30 to 39 in good health and CMV-seronegative. For the CDR3, the DNA is TGTGCCTGGAGTGGGAGACAGTCAAGCAATCAGCCCCAGCATTTT. Protein product: CAWSGRQSSNQPQHF.